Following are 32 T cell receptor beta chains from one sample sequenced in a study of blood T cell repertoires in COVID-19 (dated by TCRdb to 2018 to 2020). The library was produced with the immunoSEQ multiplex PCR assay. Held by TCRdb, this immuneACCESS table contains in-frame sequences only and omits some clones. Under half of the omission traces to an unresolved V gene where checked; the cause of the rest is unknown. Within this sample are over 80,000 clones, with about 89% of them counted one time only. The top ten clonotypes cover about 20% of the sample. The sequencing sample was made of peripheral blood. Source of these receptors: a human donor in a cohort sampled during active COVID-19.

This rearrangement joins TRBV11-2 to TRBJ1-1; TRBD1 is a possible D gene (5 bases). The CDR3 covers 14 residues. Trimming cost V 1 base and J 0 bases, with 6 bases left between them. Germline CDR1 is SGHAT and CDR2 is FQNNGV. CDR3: CASSLVGVNTEAFF. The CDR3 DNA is TGTGCCAGCAGCTTAGTAGGGGTGAACACTGAAGCTTTCTTT. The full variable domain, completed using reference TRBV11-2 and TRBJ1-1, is EAGVAQSPRYKIIEKRQSVAFWCNPISGHATLYWYQQILGQGPKLLIQFQNNGVVDDSQLPKDRFSAERLKGVDSTLKIQPAKLEDSAVYLCASSLVGVNTEAFFGQGTRLTVV.

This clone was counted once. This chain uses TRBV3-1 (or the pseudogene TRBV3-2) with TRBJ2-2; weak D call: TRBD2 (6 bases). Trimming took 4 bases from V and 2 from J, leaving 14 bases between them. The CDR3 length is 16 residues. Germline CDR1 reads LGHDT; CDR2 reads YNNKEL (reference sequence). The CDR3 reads CASSPTGTYNTGELFF. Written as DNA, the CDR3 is TGTGCCAGCAGCCCGACCGGGACTTACAACACCGGGGAGCTGTTTTTT.

CDR3 sequence (DNA): TGTGCCAGCAGTATGACAGGGATTACCTACGAGCAGTACTTC. It translates to CASSMTGITYEQYF. The gene calls are TRBV6-5 and TRBJ2-7, with 7 positions matching TRBD1. Per germline, CDR1 MNHEY and CDR2 SVGAGI. The CDR3 contains 14 residues. Trimming cost V 5 bases and J 2 bases; bases outside gene matches: 6.

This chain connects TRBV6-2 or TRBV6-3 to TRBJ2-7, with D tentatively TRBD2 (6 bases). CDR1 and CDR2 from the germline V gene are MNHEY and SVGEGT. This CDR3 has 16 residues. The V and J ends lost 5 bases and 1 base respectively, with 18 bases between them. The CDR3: CASSTLDAGRSYEQYF. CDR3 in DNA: TGTGCCAGCAGTACCCTAGATGCGGGAAGGTCCTACGAGCAGTACTTC.

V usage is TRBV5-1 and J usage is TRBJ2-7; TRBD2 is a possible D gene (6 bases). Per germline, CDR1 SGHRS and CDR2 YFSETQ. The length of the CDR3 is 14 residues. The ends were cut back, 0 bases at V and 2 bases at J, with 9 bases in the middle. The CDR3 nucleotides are TGCGCCAGCAGCTTGGGACTAGAGCCCTACGAGCAGTACTTC. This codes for CASSLGLEPYEQYF.

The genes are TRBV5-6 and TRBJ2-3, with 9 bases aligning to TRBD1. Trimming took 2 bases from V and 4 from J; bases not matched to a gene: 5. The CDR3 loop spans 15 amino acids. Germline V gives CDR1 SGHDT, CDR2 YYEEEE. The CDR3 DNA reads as TGTGCCAGCAGCTTTCTAACAGGGGGCGCAGATACGCAGTATTTT. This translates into CASSFLTGGADTQYF.

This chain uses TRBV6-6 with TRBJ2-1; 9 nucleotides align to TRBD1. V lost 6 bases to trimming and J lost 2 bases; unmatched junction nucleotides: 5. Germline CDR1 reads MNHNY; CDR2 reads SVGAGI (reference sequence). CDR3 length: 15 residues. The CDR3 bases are TGTGCCAGCAGCCAGGGACAGGGAGCCTACAATGAGCAGTTCTTC. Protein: CASSQGQGAYNEQFF.

Written as DNA, the CDR3 is TGCGCCAGCAGGGCTGCAGGTTCCTACGAGCAGTACTTC. Its translation is CASRAAGSYEQYF. V is TRBV10-2 and J is TRBJ2-7; no reliable D call. Germline values: CDR1 WSHSY, CDR2 SAAADI. This CDR3 has 13 residues. V was pared by 6 bases and J by 1 base, with 10 bases between.

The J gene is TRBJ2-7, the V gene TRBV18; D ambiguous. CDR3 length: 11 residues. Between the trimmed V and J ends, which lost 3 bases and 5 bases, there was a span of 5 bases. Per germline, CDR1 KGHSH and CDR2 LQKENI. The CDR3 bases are TGTGCCAGCTCACCTGAGCACGAGCAGTACTTC. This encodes CASSPEHEQYF.

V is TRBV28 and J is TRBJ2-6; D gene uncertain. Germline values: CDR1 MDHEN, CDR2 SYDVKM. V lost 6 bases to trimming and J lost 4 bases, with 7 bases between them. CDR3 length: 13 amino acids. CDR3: CASRRMGANVLTF. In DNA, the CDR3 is TGTGCCAGCAGGCGAATGGGGGCCAACGTCCTGACTTTC.

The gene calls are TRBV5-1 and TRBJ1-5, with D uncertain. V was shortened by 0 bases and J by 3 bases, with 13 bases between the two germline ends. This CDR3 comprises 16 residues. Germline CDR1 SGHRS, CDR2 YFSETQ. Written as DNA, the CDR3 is TGCGCCAGCAGCTTGGAGGTAGGGAGCCACAATCAGCCCCAGCATTTT. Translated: CASSLEVGSHNQPQHF.

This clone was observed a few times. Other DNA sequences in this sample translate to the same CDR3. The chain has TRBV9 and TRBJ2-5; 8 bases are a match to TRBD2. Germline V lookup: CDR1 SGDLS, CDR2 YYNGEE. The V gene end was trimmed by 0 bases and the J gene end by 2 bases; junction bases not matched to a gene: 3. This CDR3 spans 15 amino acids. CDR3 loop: CASSVAGGPQETQYF. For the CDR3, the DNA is TGTGCCAGCAGCGTAGCGGGAGGGCCACAAGAGACCCAGTACTTC.

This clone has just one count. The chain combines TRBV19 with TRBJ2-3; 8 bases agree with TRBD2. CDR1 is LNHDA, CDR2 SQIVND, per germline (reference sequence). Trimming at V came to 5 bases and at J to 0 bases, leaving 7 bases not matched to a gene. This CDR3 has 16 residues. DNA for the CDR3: TGTGCCAGTAGTGACATAGCGGGACCTAGCACAGATACGCAGTATTTT. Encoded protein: CASSDIAGPSTDTQYF.

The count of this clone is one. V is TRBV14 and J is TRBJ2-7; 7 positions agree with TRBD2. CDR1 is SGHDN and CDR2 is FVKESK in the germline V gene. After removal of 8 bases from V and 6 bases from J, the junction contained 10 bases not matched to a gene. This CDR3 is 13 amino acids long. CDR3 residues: CASSGGTVGEQYF. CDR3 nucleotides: TGTGCCAGCTCCGGGGGGACCGTGGGCGAGCAGTACTTC.

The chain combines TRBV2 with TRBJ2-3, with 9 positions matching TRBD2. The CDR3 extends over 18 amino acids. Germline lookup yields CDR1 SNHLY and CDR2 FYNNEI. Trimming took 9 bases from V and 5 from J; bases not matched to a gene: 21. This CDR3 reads CASTLPGLAPLGGDTQYF. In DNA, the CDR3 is TGTGCCAGTACTCTCCCGGGACTAGCTCCTCTGGGGGGAGATACGCAGTATTTT.

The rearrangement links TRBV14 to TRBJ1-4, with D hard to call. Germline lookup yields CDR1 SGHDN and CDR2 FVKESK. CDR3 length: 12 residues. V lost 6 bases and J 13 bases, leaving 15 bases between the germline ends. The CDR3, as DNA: TGTGCCAGCAGTCCTACCCCTCTCTCACTGTTTTTT. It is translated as CASSPTPLSLFF. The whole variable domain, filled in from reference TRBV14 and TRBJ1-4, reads EAGVTQFPSHSVIEKGQTVTLRCDPISGHDNLYWYRRVMGKEIKFLLHFVKESKQDESGMPNNRFLAERTGGTYSTLKVQPAELEDSGVYFCASSPTPLSLFFGSGTQLSVL.

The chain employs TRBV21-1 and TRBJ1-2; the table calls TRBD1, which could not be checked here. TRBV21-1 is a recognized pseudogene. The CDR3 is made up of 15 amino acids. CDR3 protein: CASSKNPGGSYGYTF. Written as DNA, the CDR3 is TGTGCCAGCAGCAAAAACCCAGGGGGCAGCTATGGCTACACCTTC.

The DNA of the CDR3 is TGTGCCAGCAGCCGGAGCGGGAGGGGCGGGGAGCTGTTTTTT. Amino acid sequence: CASSRSGRGGELFF. This chain joins TRBV11-1 and TRBJ2-2, with 10 bases that match TRBD2. Germline-derived CDR1 and CDR2 are SGHAT and FQDESV (reference sequence). The trim removed 5 bases at V and 7 bases at J, leaving 4 bases unmatched. This CDR3 spans 14 amino acids. Combining the CDR3 with reference TRBV11-1 and TRBJ2-2 gives the whole variable domain EAEVAQSPRYKITEKSQAVAFWCDPISGHATLYWYRQILGQGPELLVQFQDESVVDDSQLPKDRFSAERLKGVDSTLKIQPAELGDSAMYLCASSRSGRGGELFFGEGSRLTVL.

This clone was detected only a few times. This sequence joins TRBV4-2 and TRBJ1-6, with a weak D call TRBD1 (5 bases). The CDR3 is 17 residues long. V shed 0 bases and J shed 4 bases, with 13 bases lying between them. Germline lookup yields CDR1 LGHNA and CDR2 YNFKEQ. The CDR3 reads CASSQDAGRIYNSPLHF. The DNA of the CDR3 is TGTGCCAGCAGCCAAGATGCAGGGCGGATATATAATTCACCCCTCCACTTT.

In DNA, the CDR3 is TGTGCCAGCAGCTTATTAAGGGGTTTCGAGCAGTACTTC. Its translation: CASSLLRGFEQYF. This chain joins TRBV11-2 and TRBJ2-7; possibly TRBD1 for D (5 bases). The CDR3 spans 13 residues. Germline values: CDR1 SGHAT, CDR2 FQNNGV. The germline V and J ends were trimmed by 2 bases and 6 bases, with 11 bases remaining between them.

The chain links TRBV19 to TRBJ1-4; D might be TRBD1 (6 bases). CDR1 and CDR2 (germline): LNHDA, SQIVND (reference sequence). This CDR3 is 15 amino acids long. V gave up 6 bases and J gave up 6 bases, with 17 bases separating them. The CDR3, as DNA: TGTGCCAGTAGAGCGAAGAGGACAGACTATGAAAAACTGTTTTTT. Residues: CASRAKRTDYEKLFF.

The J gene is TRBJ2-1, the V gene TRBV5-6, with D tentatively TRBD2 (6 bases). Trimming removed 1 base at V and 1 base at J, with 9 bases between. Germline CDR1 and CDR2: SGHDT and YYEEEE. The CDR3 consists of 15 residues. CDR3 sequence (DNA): TGTGCCAGCAGCTTGAGTCGGGAGTCCTACAATGAGCAGTTCTTC. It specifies CASSLSRESYNEQFF. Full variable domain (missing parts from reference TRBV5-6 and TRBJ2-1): DAGVTQSPTHLIKTRGQQVTLRCSPKSGHDTVSWYQQALGQGPQFIFQYYEEEERQRGNFPDRFSGHQFPNYSSELNVNALLLGDSALYLCASSLSRESYNEQFFGPGTRLTVL.

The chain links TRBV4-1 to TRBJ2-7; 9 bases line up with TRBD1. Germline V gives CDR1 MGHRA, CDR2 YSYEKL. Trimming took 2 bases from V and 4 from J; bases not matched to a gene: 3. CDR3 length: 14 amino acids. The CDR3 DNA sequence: TGCGCCAGCAGCCAAACAGGGGGCACGTACGAGCAGTACTTC. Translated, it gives CASSQTGGTYEQYF.

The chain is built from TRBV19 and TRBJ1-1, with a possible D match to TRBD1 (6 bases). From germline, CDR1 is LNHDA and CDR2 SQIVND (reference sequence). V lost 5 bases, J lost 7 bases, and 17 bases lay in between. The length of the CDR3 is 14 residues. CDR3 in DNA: TGTGCCAGTAGTTTTAAGACAGGATCGGTTGAAGCTTTCTTT. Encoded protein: CASSFKTGSVEAFF.

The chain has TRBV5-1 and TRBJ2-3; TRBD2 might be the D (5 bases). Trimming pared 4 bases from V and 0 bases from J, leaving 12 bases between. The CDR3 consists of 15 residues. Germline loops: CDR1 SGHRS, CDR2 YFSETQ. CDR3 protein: CASSAERTSTDTQYF. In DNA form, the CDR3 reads TGCGCCAGCAGCGCCGAAAGGACTAGCACAGATACGCAGTATTTT.

The chain's CDR3 is CASSTRTQGAGTEAFF. For the CDR3, the DNA is TGTGCCAGTAGTACCAGAACACAGGGGGCAGGGACTGAAGCTTTCTTT. The chain recombines TRBV19 with TRBJ1-1; TRBD1 aligns across 9 bases. The trim removed 4 bases at V and 5 bases at J, leaving 11 bases unmatched. The germline V gene has CDR1 LNHDA and CDR2 SQIVND (reference sequence). CDR3 length: 16 amino acids.

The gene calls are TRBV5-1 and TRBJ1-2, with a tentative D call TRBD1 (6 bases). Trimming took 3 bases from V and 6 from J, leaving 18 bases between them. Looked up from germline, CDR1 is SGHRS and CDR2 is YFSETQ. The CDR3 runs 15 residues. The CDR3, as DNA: TGCGCCAGCAGCTCCGGACAGATGAAAAGTCATGGCTACACCTTC. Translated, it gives CASSSGQMKSHGYTF.

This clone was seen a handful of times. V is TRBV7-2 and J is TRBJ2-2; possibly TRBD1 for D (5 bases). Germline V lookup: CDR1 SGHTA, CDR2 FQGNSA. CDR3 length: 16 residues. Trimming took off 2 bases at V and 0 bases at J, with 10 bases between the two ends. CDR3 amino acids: CASSLLIRANTGELFF. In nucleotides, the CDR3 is TGTGCCAGCAGCTTACTGATCAGGGCGAACACCGGGGAGCTGTTTTTT.

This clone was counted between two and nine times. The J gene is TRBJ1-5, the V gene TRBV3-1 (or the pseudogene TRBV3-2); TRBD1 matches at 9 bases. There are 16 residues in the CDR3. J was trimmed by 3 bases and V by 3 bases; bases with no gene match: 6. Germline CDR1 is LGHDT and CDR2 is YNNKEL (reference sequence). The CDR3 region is CASSQQTGGTNQPQHF. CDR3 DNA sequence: TGTGCCAGCAGCCAGCAAACAGGGGGCACCAATCAGCCCCAGCATTTT.

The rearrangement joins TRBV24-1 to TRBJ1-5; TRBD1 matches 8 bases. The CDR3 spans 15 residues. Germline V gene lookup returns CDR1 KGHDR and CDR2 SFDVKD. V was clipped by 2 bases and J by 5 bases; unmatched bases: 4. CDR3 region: CATSDSGQGHQPQHF. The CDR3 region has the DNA TGTGCCACCAGTGATTCTGGACAGGGACATCAGCCCCAGCATTTT.

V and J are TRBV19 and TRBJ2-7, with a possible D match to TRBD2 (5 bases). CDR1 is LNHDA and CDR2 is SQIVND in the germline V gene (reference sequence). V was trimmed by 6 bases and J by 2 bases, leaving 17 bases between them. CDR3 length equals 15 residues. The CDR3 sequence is CASSPLGSGAYEQYF. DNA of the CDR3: TGTGCCAGTAGCCCCCTGGGGAGTGGGGCCTACGAGCAGTACTTC.

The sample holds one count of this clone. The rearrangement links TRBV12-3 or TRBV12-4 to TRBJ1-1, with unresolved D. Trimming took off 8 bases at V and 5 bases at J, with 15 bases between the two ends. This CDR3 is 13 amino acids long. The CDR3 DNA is TGTGCCAGCGGTAGTAGCTGGCCGACTGAAGCTTTCTTT. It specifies CASGSSWPTEAFF.